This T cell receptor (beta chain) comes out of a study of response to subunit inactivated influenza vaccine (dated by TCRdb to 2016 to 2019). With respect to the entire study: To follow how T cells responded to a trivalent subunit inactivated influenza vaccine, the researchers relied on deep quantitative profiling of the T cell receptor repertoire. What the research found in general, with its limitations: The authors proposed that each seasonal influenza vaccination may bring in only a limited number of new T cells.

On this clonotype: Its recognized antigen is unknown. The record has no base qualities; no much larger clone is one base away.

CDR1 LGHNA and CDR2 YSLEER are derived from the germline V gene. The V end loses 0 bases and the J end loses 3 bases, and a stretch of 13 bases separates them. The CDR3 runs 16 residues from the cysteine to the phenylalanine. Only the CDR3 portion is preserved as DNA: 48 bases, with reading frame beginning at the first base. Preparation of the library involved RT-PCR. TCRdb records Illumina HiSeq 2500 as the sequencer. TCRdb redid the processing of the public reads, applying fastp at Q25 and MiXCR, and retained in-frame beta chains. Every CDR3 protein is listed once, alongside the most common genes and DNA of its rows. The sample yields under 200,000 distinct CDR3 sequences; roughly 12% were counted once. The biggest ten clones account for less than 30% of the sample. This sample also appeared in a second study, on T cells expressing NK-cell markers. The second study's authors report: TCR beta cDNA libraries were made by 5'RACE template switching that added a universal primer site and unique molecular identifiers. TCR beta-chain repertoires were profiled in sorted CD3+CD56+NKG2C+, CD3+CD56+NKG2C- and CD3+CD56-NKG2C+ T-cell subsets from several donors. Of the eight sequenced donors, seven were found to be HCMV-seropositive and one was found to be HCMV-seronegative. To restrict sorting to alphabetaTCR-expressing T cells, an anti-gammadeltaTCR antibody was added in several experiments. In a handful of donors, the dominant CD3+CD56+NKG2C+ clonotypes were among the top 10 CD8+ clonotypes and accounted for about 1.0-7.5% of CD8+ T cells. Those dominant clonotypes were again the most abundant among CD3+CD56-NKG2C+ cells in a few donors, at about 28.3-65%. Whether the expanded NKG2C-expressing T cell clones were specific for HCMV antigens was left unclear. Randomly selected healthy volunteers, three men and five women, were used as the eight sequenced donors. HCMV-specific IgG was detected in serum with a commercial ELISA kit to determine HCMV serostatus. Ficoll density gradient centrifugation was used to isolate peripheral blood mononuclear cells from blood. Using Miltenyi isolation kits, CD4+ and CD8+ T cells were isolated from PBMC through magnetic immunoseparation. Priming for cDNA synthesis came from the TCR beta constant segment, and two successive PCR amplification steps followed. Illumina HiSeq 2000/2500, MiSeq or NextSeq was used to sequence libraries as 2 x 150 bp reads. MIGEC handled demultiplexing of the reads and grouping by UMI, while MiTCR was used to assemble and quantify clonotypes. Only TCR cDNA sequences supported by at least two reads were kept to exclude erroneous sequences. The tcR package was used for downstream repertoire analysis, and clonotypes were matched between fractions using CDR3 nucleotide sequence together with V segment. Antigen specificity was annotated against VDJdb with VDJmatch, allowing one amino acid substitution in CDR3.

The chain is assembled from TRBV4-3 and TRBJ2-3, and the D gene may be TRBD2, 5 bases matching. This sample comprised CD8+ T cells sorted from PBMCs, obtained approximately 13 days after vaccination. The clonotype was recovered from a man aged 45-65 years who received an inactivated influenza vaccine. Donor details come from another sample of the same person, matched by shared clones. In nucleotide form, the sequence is TGCGCCAGCAGCCAAGAGAAAGCTAGCCTGACAGATACGCAGTATTTT. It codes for CASSQEKASLTDTQYF.